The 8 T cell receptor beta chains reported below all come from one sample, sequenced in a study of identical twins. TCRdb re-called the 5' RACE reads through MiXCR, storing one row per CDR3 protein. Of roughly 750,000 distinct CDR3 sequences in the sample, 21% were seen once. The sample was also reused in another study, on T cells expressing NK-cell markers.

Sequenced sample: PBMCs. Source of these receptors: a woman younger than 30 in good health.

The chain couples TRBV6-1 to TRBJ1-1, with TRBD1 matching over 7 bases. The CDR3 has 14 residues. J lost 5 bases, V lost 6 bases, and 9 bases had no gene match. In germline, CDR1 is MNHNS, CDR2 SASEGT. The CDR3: CASSQGQWRTEAFF. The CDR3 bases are TGTGCCAGCAGCCAGGGACAGTGGAGGACTGAAGCTTTCTTT.

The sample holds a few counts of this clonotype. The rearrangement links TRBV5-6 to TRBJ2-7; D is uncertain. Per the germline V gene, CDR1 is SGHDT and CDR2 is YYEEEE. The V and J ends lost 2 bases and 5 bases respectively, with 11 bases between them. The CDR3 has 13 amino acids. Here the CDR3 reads CASSLYGVNEQYF. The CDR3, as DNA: TGTGCCAGCAGCTTATATGGTGTTAACGAGCAGTACTTC. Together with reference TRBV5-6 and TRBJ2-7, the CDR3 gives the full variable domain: DAGVTQSPTHLIKTRGQQVTLRCSPKSGHDTVSWYQQALGQGPQFIFQYYEEEERQRGNFPDRFSGHQFPNYSSELNVNALLLGDSALYLCASSLYGVNEQYFGPGTRLTVT.

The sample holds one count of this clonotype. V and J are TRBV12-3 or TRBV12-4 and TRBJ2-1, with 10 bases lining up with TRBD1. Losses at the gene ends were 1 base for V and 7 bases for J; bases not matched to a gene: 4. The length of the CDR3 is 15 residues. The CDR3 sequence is CASSLVPGQGNEQFF. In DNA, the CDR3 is TGTGCCAGCAGTTTAGTCCCGGGACAGGGGAATGAGCAGTTCTTC.

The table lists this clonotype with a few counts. CDR3 amino acids: CASSLGPTETQYF. CDR3 DNA: TGTGCCAGCAGCTTAGGTCCGACGGAGACCCAGTACTTC. The chain employs TRBV7-9 and TRBJ2-5, with no clear D. V was cut by 1 base and J by 5 bases, with 8 bases left in between. The germline V gene encodes CDR1 SEHNR and CDR2 FQNEAQ (reference sequence). The CDR3 extends over 13 amino acids.

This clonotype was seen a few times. The CDR3: CASSWDSLSGYTF. CDR3 nucleotide sequence: TGTGCCAGCAGTTGGGACTCCCTCAGCGGCTACACCTTC. The chain recombines TRBV28 with TRBJ1-2, with a possible D match to TRBD1 (5 bases). The V end lost 4 bases, the J end lost 8 bases, and 14 bases lay between the germline ends. This CDR3 has 13 amino acids. The V gene's germline CDR1 is MDHEN and CDR2 SYDVKM.

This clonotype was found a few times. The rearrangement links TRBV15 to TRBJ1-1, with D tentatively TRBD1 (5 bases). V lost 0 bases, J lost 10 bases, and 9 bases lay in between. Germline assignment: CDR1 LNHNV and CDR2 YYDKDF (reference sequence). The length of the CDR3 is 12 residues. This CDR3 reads CATSRDQGLAFF. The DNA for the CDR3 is TGTGCCACCAGCAGAGATCAGGGTTTAGCTTTCTTT.

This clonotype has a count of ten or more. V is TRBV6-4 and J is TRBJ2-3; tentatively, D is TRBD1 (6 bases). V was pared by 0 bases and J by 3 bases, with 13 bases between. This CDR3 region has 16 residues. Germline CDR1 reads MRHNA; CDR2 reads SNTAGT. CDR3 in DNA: TGTGCCAGCAGTGACTCGAGTGGGGGCGGTACAGATACGCAGTATTTT. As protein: CASSDSSGGGTDTQYF.

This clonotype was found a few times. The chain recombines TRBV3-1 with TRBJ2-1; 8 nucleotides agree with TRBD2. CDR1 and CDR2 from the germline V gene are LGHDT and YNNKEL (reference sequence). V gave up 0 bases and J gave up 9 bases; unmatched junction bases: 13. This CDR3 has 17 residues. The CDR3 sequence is CASSQELRAGVAGEQFF. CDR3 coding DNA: TGTGCCAGCAGCCAAGAGTTAAGAGCGGGGGTAGCGGGTGAGCAGTTCTTC.